Presented here are 20 T cell receptor beta chains from one specimen sequenced in a study of blood T cell repertoires in COVID-19. The data were produced by immunoSEQ multiplex PCR, yet TCRdb's version contains in-frame clones alone and is incomplete. The sample shows more than 200,000 clones, approximately 79% of them seen only once. Source material: peripheral blood. The receptor set was obtained from a woman in her forties with active or convalescent COVID-19.

The chain couples TRBV7-9 to TRBJ2-3; TRBD2 might be the D (7 bases). Germline V gene lookup returns CDR1 SEHNR and CDR2 FQNEAQ (reference sequence). This CDR3 spans 16 amino acids. V was shortened by 1 base and J by 1 base, with 12 bases between the two germline ends. The CDR3 nucleotides read TGTGCCAGCAGCTTAGAAGGAGGGGGGGGCACAGATACGCAGTATTTT. Translation: CASSLEGGGGTDTQYF.

This rearrangement joins TRBV9 to TRBJ2-2; 7 bases align to TRBD1. There are 14 residues in the CDR3. Germline trimming cut 3 bases from V and 6 bases from J; bases unmatched to any gene: 5. Germline CDR1 reads SGDLS; CDR2 reads YYNGEE. This chain's CDR3 is CASSAIQGAGELFF. CDR3 nucleotides: TGTGCCAGCAGCGCGATCCAGGGGGCCGGGGAGCTGTTTTTT.

This clone turned up a few times. The chain links TRBV7-9 to TRBJ1-2; D gene unclear. CDR3 size: 14 residues. V was cut by 2 bases and J by 4 bases, with 11 bases left in between. The germline gives CDR1 SEHNR, CDR2 FQNEAQ (reference sequence). The CDR3 DNA follows: TGTGCCAGCAGCTTATCGGGAGTTGGCTATGGCTACACCTTC. This encodes CASSLSGVGYGYTF. The variable domain in full, completed from reference TRBV7-9 and TRBJ1-2, reads DTGVSQNPRHKITKRGQNVTFRCDPISEHNRLYWYRQTLGQGPEFLTYFQNEAQLEKSRLLSDRFSAERPKGSFSTLEIQRTEQGDSAMYLCASSLSGVGYGYTFGSGTRLTVV.

The rearrangement uses TRBV5-1 and TRBJ2-3; D remains ambiguous. The germline CDR1 and CDR2 sequences are SGHRS and YFSETQ. The CDR3 runs 14 residues. V gave up 1 base and J gave up 7 bases, with 13 bases separating them. The CDR3 bases are TGCGCCAGCAGCTTGAACAGCCCAGGTCATACGCAGTATTTT. Amino acids: CASSLNSPGHTQYF.

This chain uses TRBV19 with TRBJ2-4, with D possibly TRBD1 on 6 matching bases. In germline, CDR1 is LNHDA, CDR2 SQIVND (reference sequence). This CDR3 spans 15 amino acids. V lost 3 bases to trimming and J lost 0 bases, with 9 bases between them. The CDR3 sequence: CASSIEDRAKNIQYF. CDR3 DNA sequence: TGTGCCAGTAGTATCGAGGACAGAGCCAAAAACATTCAGTACTTC.

This clone was recorded at least ten times. The chain is built from TRBV19 and TRBJ1-5; D remains unclear. This CDR3 is built from 12 residues. Between the trimmed V and J ends, which lost 7 bases and 9 bases, there was a span of 13 bases. Germline-derived CDR1 and CDR2 are LNHDA and SQIVND (reference sequence). The DNA for the CDR3 is TGTGCCAGTAAGCCCGATGCGGGGCCCCAGCATTTT. Residues: CASKPDAGPQHF.

The chain employs TRBV5-6 and TRBJ2-3; 7 bases line up with TRBD2. Unmatched junction bases numbered 6, after V lost 0 bases and J lost 2 bases. The germline V gene has CDR1 SGHDT and CDR2 YYEEEE. The length of the CDR3 is 16 residues. This CDR3 is CASSLVIGGYTDTQYF. CDR3 DNA sequence: TGTGCCAGCAGCTTGGTTATCGGGGGGTACACAGATACGCAGTATTTT.

The V gene is TRBV6-5, the J gene TRBJ1-1, with 7 nucleotides matching TRBD1. J was trimmed by 6 bases and V by 5 bases; bases with no gene match: 6. Germline lookup yields CDR1 MNHEY and CDR2 SVGAGI. The CDR3 has 13 amino acids. CDR3: CASSTSQGAEAFF. The CDR3 DNA sequence: TGTGCCAGCAGTACTTCTCAGGGGGCTGAAGCTTTCTTT.

This rearrangement joins TRBV6-5 to TRBJ1-5; D unresolved. CDR1 and CDR2 from the germline V gene are MNHEY and SVGAGI. The CDR3 sequence is 14 residues long. Trimming shortened V by 6 bases and J by 2 bases, and 11 bases separated the two germline ends. The CDR3 protein is CASRATRGNQPQHF. In nucleotides, the CDR3 is TGTGCCAGCAGGGCCACGAGGGGCAATCAGCCCCAGCATTTT.

The chain combines TRBV11-2 with TRBJ1-2, with D perhaps TRBD1 (6 bases). CDR1 and CDR2 (germline): SGHAT, FQNNGV. This CDR3 contains 15 residues. V lost 4 bases to trimming and J lost 5 bases, with 17 bases between them. CDR3 protein: CASSSPSGTIYGYTF. CDR3 in DNA: TGTGCCAGCAGCTCCCCCTCCGGGACAATTTATGGCTACACCTTC.

The chain has TRBV28 and TRBJ1-4; 9 bases are a match to TRBD1. The CDR3 loop spans 16 amino acids. Per germline, CDR1 MDHEN and CDR2 SYDVKM. With 6 bases clipped from V and 4 bases from J, the junction kept 9 bases outside the gene matches. The CDR3 DNA follows: TGTGCCAGCAGAGTGACTACAGGGGGCGTTAATGAAAAACTGTTTTTT. It codes for CASRVTTGGVNEKLFF.

Details on this clone: Other DNA variants within this sample encode the same CDR3. The genes are TRBV28 and TRBJ1-2; no clear D. This CDR3 is built from 13 residues. V lost 3 bases to trimming and J lost 2 bases, with 7 bases between them. Germline CDR1 is MDHEN and CDR2 is SYDVKM. The CDR3 coding sequence is TGTGCCAGCAGTTTGAGCGGGAACTATGGCTACACCTTC. Protein: CASSLSGNYGYTF.

This chain joins TRBV30 and TRBJ2-1, with a weak D call TRBD2 (7 bases). V lost 2 bases to trimming and J lost 0 bases, with 11 bases between them. The CDR3 contains 15 residues. CDR1 is GTSNPN, CDR2 SVGIG, per germline (reference sequence). The CDR3 protein is CAWSPRGASYNEQFF. The CDR3, as DNA: TGTGCCTGGAGTCCACGGGGGGCCTCCTACAATGAGCAGTTCTTC.

The rearrangement uses TRBV19 and TRBJ2-7, with 8 bases fitting TRBD1. V lost 5 bases, J lost 4 bases, and 4 bases stayed unmatched. The CDR3 is 13 amino acids. Germline lookup yields CDR1 LNHDA and CDR2 SQIVND (reference sequence). CDR3 loop: CASSSGGLYEQYF. As DNA, the CDR3 is TGTGCCAGTAGTTCAGGGGGCCTATACGAGCAGTACTTC.

The V gene is TRBV19, the J gene TRBJ1-1, with TRBD1 matching 11 bases. The length of the CDR3 is 17 residues. CDR1 and CDR2 from the germline V gene are LNHDA and SQIVND (reference sequence). Trimming took 4 bases from V and 1 from J; bases not matched to a gene: 8. In DNA form, the CDR3 reads TGTGCCAGTAGTACGTGGACAGGGGGCAGACGGAACACTGAAGCTTTCTTT. Residues: CASSTWTGGRRNTEAFF.

V is TRBV6-5 and J is TRBJ1-2, with D hard to call. Per germline, CDR1 MNHEY and CDR2 SVGAGI. V dropped 5 bases and J dropped 2 bases, with 15 bases sitting between them. The CDR3 loop spans 15 amino acids. The CDR3 region has the DNA TGTGCCAGCAGTCCTCCCGGTTTAAGAAACTATGGCTACACCTTC. Translated: CASSPPGLRNYGYTF.

V gene TRBV4-2 combines with J gene TRBJ2-3, with 11 bases identical to TRBD2. Germline-derived CDR1 and CDR2 are LGHNA and YNFKEQ. The CDR3 consists of 17 residues. J gave up 2 bases and V 3 bases, and 7 bases lay outside the gene matches. CDR3 residues: CASSQHTSGGLTDTQYF. The CDR3 DNA follows: TGTGCCAGCAGCCAGCATACTAGCGGGGGTCTCACAGATACGCAGTATTTT.

The V call is TRBV2, the J call TRBJ2-1; 8 bases align to TRBD2. V lost 8 bases, J lost 3 bases, and 3 bases stayed unmatched. Germline-derived CDR1 and CDR2 are SNHLY and FYNNEI. This CDR3 is 13 amino acids long. CDR3 sequence reads: CASVRGGYNEQFF. The CDR3 bases are TGTGCCAGCGTACGGGGGGGCTACAATGAGCAGTTCTTC. Filled out from reference TRBV2 and TRBJ2-1, the complete variable domain reads EPEVTQTPSHQVTQMGQEVILRCVPISNHLYFYWYRQILGQKVEFLVSFYNNEISEKSEIFDDQFSVERPDGSNFTLKIRSTKLEDSAMYFCASVRGGYNEQFFGPGTRLTVL.

The sample holds one count of this clone. The CDR3 reads CASSSGLAGTNEQFF. CDR3 DNA: TGTGCCAGCAGCTCCGGACTAGCGGGGACCAATGAGCAGTTCTTC. The rearrangement joins TRBV7-3 to TRBJ2-1, with 12 bases lining up with TRBD2. The V segment lost 4 bases and the J segment 6 bases; nucleotides outside the gene matches: 4. Germline CDR1 reads SGHTA; CDR2 reads FQGTGA. The CDR3 contains 15 residues.

This chain's CDR3 is CASSYDPGRPYEQYF. CDR3 sequence (DNA): TGTGCCAGCAGTTACGATCCAGGGCGACCCTACGAGCAGTACTTC. This chain connects TRBV6-5 to TRBJ2-7, with D perhaps matching TRBD1 (5 bases). V lost 2 bases and J lost 2, with 13 bases in between. Germline V gives CDR1 MNHEY, CDR2 SVGAGI. The CDR3 contains 15 residues.